The 16 T cell receptor beta chains listed next were all sequenced from one sample in a study. A single record per CDR3 protein comes from TCRdb applying MiXCR to the RT-PCR reads. The table has about 700,000 distinct CDR3 sequences, approximately 14% seen once. The specimen sequenced was memory CD4+ T cells from blood. The receptors here all came from a female donor in good health, serving as a healthy control.

Details on this clonotype: The junction does not match germline at one end; this may be a read error. The chain couples TRBV7-3 to TRBJ1-1; D gene unclear. Germline lookup yields CDR1 SGHTA and CDR2 FQGTGA. The CDR3 extends over 13 amino acids. CDR3 sequence: CASSLNGYTEAIF. The CDR3 DNA is TGTGCCAGCAGCTTAAATGGGTACACTGAAGCTATCTTT.

This clonotype was counted a few times. V usage is TRBV28 and J usage is TRBJ1-2; D gene uncertain. CDR3 length: 12 residues. The germline V gene has CDR1 MDHEN and CDR2 SYDVKM. V shed 4 bases and J shed 8 bases, with 11 bases lying between them. The CDR3 is CASSSKIRGYTF. The CDR3 DNA sequence: TGTGCCAGCAGTTCCAAGATTAGGGGCTACACCTTC.

This clonotype was detected a few times. V and J are TRBV6-2 or TRBV6-3 and TRBJ2-3; the match to TRBD2 covers 8 bases. This CDR3 spans 16 amino acids. V lost 7 bases, J lost 4 bases, and 13 bases stayed unmatched. Germline assignment: CDR1 MNHEY and CDR2 SVGEGT. CDR3 sequence reads: CASTRREGLGPDTQYF. The CDR3 nucleotides read TGTGCCAGCACCCGACGCGAGGGACTAGGGCCAGATACGCAGTATTTT.

This clonotype has a handful of counts. This chain connects TRBV12-3 or TRBV12-4 to TRBJ2-5; TRBD2 agrees at 8 bases. This CDR3 contains 16 residues. After removal of 7 bases from V and 4 bases from J, the junction contained 14 bases not matched to a gene. Here the CDR3 reads CASTPRGGGLGETQYF. CDR3 nucleotides: TGTGCCAGCACTCCTAGAGGCGGGGGGCTAGGAGAGACCCAGTACTTC.

The chain combines TRBV27 with TRBJ1-4; tentatively, D is TRBD1 (6 bases). The CDR3 is made up of 15 amino acids. V was cut by 2 bases and J by 10 bases, with 17 bases left in between. The V gene's germline CDR1 is MNHEY and CDR2 SMNVEV (reference sequence). CDR3 region: CASSLSSQGSGKLFF. Here the CDR3 DNA reads TGTGCCAGCAGTTTAAGTAGTCAGGGGAGCGGAAAACTGTTTTTT.

Comments on this clonotype: No conserved phenylalanine or tryptophan ends this CDR3, so it is likely a read error. The limits of the CDR3 on the DNA are not certain, so only TCRdb's listed CDR3 is given. V gene TRBV12-3 or TRBV12-4 combines with J gene TRBJ1-1. The CDR3 totals 8 residues, both ends included. The CDR3: CASSLGLA.

This clonotype was detected ten times or more. The rearrangement joins TRBV5-1 to TRBJ2-2, with 7 bases matching TRBD1. Unmatched junction bases numbered 0, after V lost 4 bases and J lost 0 bases. The CDR3 runs 14 residues. Germline V CDR1 and CDR2: SGHRS, YFSETQ. CDR3 sequence: CASSGTANTGELFF. The CDR3 DNA follows: TGCGCCAGCAGCGGGACAGCGAACACCGGGGAGCTGTTTTTT. Variable domain in full (rest from reference TRBV5-1 and TRBJ2-2): KAGVTQTPRYLIKTRGQQVTLSCSPISGHRSVSWYQQTPGQGLQFLFEYFSETQRNKGNFPGRFSGRQFSNSRSEMNVSTLELGDSALYLCASSGTANTGELFFGEGSRLTVL.

CDR3 in amino acids: CASSWTRTDTYEQYF. CDR3 in DNA: TGTGCCAGCAGCTGGACCAGGACAGATACTTACGAGCAGTACTTC. The chain couples TRBV7-9 to TRBJ2-7, with TRBD1 as a possible D gene (6 bases). V was trimmed by 4 bases and J by 4 bases, leaving 17 bases between them. The CDR3 runs to 15 residues. In germline, CDR1 is SEHNR, CDR2 FQNEAQ (reference sequence). Complete variable domain (other parts from reference TRBV7-9 and TRBJ2-7): DTGVSQNPRHKITKRGQNVTFRCDPISEHNRLYWYRQTLGQGPEFLTYFQNEAQLEKSRLLSDRFSAERPKGSFSTLEIQRTEQGDSAMYLCASSWTRTDTYEQYFGPGTRLTVT.

This rearrangement joins TRBV3-1 to TRBJ1-2; maybe TRBD1 (6 bases). The V and J ends lost 2 bases and 4 bases respectively, with 17 bases between them. The CDR3 is 16 amino acids. Germline V CDR1 and CDR2: LGHDT, YNNKEL (reference sequence). The CDR3 DNA is TGTGCCAGCAGCCAAAGGTCCTCACAGGGCATCTATGGCTACACCTTC. It yields the protein CASSQRSSQGIYGYTF.

This clonotype was observed at least ten times. The V gene is TRBV12-3 or TRBV12-4, the J gene TRBJ2-1; D is unresolved. There are 14 residues in the CDR3. V lost 7 bases and J 9 bases, leaving 19 bases between the germline ends. The CDR3 nucleotides read TGTGCCAGCACTCCCTCCAGCCCGTGGGGTGAGCAGTTCTTC. Amino acids: CASTPSSPWGEQFF.

The V call is TRBV28, the J call TRBJ1-5; 8 bases match TRBD1. The V gene end was trimmed by 6 bases and the J gene end by 4 bases; junction bases not matched to a gene: 8. Germline V gene sequence: CDR1 MDHEN, CDR2 SYDVKM. CDR3 size: 15 residues. CDR3 DNA sequence: TGTGCCAGCAGACCTTGGCAGGGGGCGAATCAGCCCCAGCATTTT. Its translation is CASRPWQGANQPQHF.

V gene TRBV5-1 combines with J gene TRBJ1-1; D is unresolved. CDR1 SGHRS and CDR2 YFSETQ come from the germline V gene. V shed 4 bases and J shed 11 bases, with 24 bases lying between them. There are 15 residues in the CDR3. In DNA, the CDR3 is TGCGCCAGCAGCCCGGATTTGGACGGGGATGTACCGGCTTTCTTT. Translating it yields CASSPDLDGDVPAFF.

A few counts support this clonotype. The rearrangement uses TRBV7-2 and TRBJ1-1; TRBD1 aligns across 8 bases. After removal of 4 bases from V and 7 bases from J, the junction contained 5 bases not matched to a gene. Per germline, CDR1 SGHTA and CDR2 FQGNSA. The CDR3 is 13 amino acids. Written as DNA, the CDR3 is TGTGCCAGCAGCTACCAAGGGACAGGTGAAGCTTTCTTT. Translation: CASSYQGTGEAFF.

This clonotype was counted between two and nine times. V usage is TRBV5-1 and J usage is TRBJ2-7; D is possibly TRBD1 (6 bases). CDR3 length: 16 amino acids. Germline-derived CDR1 and CDR2 are SGHRS and YFSETQ. V lost 0 bases to trimming and J lost 3 bases, with 16 bases between them. CDR3 sequence reads: CASSLGPKGVDYEQYF. CDR3 in DNA: TGCGCCAGCAGCTTGGGGCCTAAGGGGGTGGACTACGAGCAGTACTTC.

This clonotype was counted many times. This rearrangement joins TRBV6-5 to TRBJ2-1; TRBD2 matches at 7 bases. J gave up 9 bases and V 0 bases, and 11 bases lay outside the gene matches. This CDR3 contains 16 residues. The germline CDR1 and CDR2 sequences are MNHEY and SVGAGI. This chain's CDR3 is CASSYSMGGSWFEQFF. Here the CDR3 DNA reads TGTGCCAGCAGTTACTCGATGGGCGGGAGTTGGTTTGAGCAGTTCTTC.

The rearrangement uses TRBV20-1 and TRBJ1-5; 8 bases line up with TRBD1. The ends lost 6 bases at V and 3 bases at J; junction bases unmatched: 16. CDR1 is DFQATT and CDR2 is SNEGSKA in the germline V gene (reference sequence). This CDR3 is built from 17 residues. The CDR3 DNA is TGCAGTGCATTGGACAGGGTGGGGATGGCGGCCAATCAGCCCCAGCATTTT. This translates into CSALDRVGMAANQPQHF.